The next 3 T cell receptor beta chains were all read from a single sample in a study of glioma-infiltrating T cells. The iRepertoire nested amplicon-rescue multiplex PCR amplified TCR alpha and beta CDR3s from RNA. Via MiXCR, TCRdb re-called the multiplex PCR reads, giving one row per CDR3 protein. The sample yields approximately 100,000 distinct CDR3 sequences, around 28% seen once. Specimen: glioma tissue, nonneoplastic brain tissue, or PBMCs (not recorded which). These receptors were obtained from a human donor with low-grade glioma or glioblastoma, undergoing nonglioma brain surgery, or in good health (not recorded which).

Worth noting for this clonotype: A much larger clone lies a single base off, so this may be a read error. The rearrangement uses TRBV18 and TRBJ2-1; D unresolved. Trimming removed 2 bases from V and 9 bases from J, with 14 bases in between. CDR3 length equals 14 residues. Per the germline V gene, CDR1 is KGHSH and CDR2 is LQKENI. The CDR3 DNA reads TGTGCCAGCTCACCAGGGCAGCCGATCAGTGAGCAGTTCTTC. Translation: CASSPGQPISEQFF.

This clonotype was seen at least ten times. The V gene is TRBV27, the J gene TRBJ2-1; D not certain. The ends were cut back, 4 bases at V and 1 base at J, with 5 bases in the middle. The CDR3 extends over 13 amino acids. The germline V gene has CDR1 MNHEY and CDR2 SMNVEV (reference sequence). DNA for the CDR3: TGTGCCAGCAGTTGGGCGTCCTACAATGAGCAGTTCTTC. Translating it yields CASSWASYNEQFF.

V usage is TRBV2 and J usage is TRBJ2-3; the D gene is possibly TRBD2 (5 bases). The CDR3 consists of 13 residues. The germline CDR1 and CDR2 sequences are SNHLY and FYNNEI. Trimming left V 7 bases short and J 1 base short, with 9 bases between. This chain's CDR3 is CASKRGRTDTQYF. The CDR3 coding sequence is TGTGCCAGCAAACGAGGGCGCACAGATACGCAGTATTTT.